This T cell receptor beta chain came from a study of T cell responses to AZD1222 COVID-19 vaccine. Study information: It was second doses at about 4 or about 12 weeks that were pooled. Study-wide results and limits: Close to half of spike-specific TCRs reportedly recognize unmutated variant regions. The donor group comprised mostly white British people and more females; the analysis possibly underestimated clonal diversity. After the peak T cell response, and only then, were repertoires sampled.

On this clone itself: What it recognizes is unknown.

V was pared by 2 bases and J by 1 base, with 11 bases between. The germline gives CDR1 MNHEY, CDR2 SMNVEV (reference sequence). The CDR3 runs 15 residues. Assay: immunoSEQ multiplex PCR; the TCRdb copy retains only in-frame clones and omits some. The top ten hold over 4.5% of the sample, which has about 82,000 clones, approximately 90% seen once. Sequenced material: peripheral blood, taken on day 0 of AZD1222 vaccination. This chain links TRBV27 with TRBJ1-1; D is possibly TRBD1 (5 bases). This clonotype originated in an adult in good health. In DNA, the CDR3 is TGTGCCAGCAGTTTAATGGGACTCTCGAACACTGAAGCTTTCTTT. It yields the protein CASSLMGLSNTEAFF.